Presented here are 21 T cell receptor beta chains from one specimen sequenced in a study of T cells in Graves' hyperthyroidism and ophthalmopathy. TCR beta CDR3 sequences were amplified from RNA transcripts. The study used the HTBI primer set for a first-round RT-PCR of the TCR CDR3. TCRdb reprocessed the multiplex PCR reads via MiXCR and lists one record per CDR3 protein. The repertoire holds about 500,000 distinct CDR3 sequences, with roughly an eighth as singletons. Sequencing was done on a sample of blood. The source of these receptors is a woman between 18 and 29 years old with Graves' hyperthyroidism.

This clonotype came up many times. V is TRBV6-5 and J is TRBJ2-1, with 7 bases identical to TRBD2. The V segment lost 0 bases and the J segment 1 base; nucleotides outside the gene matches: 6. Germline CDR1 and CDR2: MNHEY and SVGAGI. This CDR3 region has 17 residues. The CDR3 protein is CASSYSFGGMSYNEQFF. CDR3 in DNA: TGTGCCAGCAGTTACTCTTTCGGGGGGATGTCCTACAATGAGCAGTTCTTC.

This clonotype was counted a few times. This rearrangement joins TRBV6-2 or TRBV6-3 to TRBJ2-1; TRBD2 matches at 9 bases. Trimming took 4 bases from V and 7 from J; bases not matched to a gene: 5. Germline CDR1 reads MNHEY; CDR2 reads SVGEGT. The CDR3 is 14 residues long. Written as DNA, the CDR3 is TGTGCCAGCAGTTTTAGCGGGAGCAGGAATGAGCAGTTCTTC. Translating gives CASSFSGSRNEQFF.

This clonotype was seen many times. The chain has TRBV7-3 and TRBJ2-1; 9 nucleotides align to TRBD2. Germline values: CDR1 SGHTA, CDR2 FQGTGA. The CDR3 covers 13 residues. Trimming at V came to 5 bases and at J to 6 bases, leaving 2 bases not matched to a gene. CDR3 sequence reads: CASSVAGVNEQFF. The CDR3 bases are TGTGCCAGCAGCGTAGCGGGAGTCAATGAGCAGTTCTTC.

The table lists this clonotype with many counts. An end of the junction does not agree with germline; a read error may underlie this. The CDR3 coding sequence is TGTGCCAGCAAAAAAACCGCTACCTCCGACAATGAGCAGTTCTTC. The encoded protein is CASKKTATSDNEQFF. The chain carries TRBV3-1 and TRBJ2-1; D not certain. This CDR3 region has 15 residues. The germline CDR1 and CDR2 sequences are LGHDT and YNNKEL (reference sequence).

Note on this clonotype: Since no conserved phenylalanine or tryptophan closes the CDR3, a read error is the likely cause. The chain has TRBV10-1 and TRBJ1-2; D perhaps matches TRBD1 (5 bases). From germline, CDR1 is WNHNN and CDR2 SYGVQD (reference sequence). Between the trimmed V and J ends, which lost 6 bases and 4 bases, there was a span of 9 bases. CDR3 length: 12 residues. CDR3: CASSPGLYGYTL. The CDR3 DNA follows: TGCGCCAGCAGCCCAGGGCTCTATGGCTACACCCTC.

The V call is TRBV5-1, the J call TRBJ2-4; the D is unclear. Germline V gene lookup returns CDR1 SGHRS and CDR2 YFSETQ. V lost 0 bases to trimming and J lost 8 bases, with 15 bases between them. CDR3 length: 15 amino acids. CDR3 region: CASSLGMANRDIQYF. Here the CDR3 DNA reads TGCGCCAGCAGCTTGGGCATGGCCAACCGGGACATTCAGTACTTC.

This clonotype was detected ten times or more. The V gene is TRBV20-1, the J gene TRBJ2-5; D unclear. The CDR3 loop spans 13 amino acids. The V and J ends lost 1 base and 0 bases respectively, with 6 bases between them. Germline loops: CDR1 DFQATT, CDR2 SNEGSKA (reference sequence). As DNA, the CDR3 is TGCAGTGCTAGAGGGACGTACCAAGAGACCCAGTACTTC. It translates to CSARGTYQETQYF.

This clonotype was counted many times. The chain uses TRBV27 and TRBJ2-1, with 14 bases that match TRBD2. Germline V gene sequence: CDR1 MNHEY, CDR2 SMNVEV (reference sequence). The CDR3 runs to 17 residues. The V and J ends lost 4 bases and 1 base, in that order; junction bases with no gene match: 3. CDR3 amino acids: CASSSRLAGGSYNEQFF. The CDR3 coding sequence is TGTGCCAGCAGTTCCCGACTAGCGGGAGGGTCCTACAATGAGCAGTTCTTC.

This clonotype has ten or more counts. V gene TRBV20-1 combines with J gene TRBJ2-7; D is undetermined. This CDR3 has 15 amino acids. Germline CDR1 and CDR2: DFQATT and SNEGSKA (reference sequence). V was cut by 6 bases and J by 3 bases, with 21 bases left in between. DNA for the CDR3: TGCAGTGCCCCCCGGTATGGTCCACGAGTCTACGAGCAGTACTTC. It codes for CSAPRYGPRVYEQYF.

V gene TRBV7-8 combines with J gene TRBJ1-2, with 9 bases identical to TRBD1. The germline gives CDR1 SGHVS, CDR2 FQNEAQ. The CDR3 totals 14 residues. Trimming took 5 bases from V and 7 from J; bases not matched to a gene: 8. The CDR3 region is CASSGGDRAGGYTF. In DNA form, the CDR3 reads TGTGCCAGCAGCGGGGGGGACAGGGCTGGTGGCTACACCTTC.

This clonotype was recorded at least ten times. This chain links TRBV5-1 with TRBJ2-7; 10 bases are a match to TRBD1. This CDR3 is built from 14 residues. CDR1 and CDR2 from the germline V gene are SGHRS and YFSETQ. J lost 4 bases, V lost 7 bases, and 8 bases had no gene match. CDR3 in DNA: TGCGCCAGCCGGTCGGGACAGGGGTTTTACGAGCAGTACTTC. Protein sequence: CASRSGQGFYEQYF.

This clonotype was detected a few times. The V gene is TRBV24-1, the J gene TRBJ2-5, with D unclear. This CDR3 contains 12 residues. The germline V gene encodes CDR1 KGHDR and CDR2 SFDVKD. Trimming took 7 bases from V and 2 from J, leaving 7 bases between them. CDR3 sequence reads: CATRGLQETQYF. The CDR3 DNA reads TGTGCCACCAGAGGGTTACAAGAGACCCAGTACTTC.

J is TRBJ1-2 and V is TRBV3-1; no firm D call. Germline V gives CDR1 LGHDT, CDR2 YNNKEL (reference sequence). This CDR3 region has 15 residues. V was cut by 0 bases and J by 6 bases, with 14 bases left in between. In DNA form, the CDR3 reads TGTGCCAGCAGCCAAGATTCAACACCGCCCCATGGCTACACCTTC. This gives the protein CASSQDSTPPHGYTF.

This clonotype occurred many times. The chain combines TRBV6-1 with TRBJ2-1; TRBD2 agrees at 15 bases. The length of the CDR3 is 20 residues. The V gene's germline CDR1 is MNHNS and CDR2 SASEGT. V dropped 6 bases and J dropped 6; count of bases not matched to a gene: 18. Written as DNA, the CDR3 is TGTGCCAGCAGGGCGGAGGGACTAGCGGGAGGAAGGTCCACCATCAATGAGCAGTTCTTC. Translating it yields CASRAEGLAGGRSTINEQFF.

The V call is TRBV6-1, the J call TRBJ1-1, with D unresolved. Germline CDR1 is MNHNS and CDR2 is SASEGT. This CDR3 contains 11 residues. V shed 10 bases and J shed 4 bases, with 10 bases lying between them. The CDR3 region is CATYRATEAFF. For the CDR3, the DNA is TGTGCCACCTACCGGGCCACTGAAGCTTTCTTT.

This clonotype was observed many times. The CDR3 DNA sequence: TGTGCCAGCAGCTTAACGCCCGACTATCCCTACGGCCATGAGCAGTTCTTC. It codes for CASSLTPDYPYGHEQFF. The chain combines TRBV7-3 with TRBJ2-1; TRBD2 is a possible D gene (5 bases). The CDR3 covers 17 residues. Germline V gives CDR1 SGHTA, CDR2 FQGTGA. V was trimmed by 0 bases and J by 8 bases, leaving 20 bases between them.

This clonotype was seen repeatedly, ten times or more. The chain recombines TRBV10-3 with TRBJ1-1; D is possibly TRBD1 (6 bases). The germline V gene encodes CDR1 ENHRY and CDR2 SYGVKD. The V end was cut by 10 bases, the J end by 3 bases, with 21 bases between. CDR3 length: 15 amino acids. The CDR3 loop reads CATGQKGGLDTEAFF. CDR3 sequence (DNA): TGTGCCACGGGACAAAAGGGCGGATTGGACACTGAAGCTTTCTTT.

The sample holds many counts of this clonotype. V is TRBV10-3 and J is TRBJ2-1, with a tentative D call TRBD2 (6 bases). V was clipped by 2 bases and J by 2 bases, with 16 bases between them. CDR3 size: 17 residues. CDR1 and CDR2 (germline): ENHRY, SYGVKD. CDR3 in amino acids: CAISETHPSVTYNEQFF. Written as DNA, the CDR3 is TGTGCCATCAGTGAGACCCACCCTAGCGTAACCTACAATGAGCAGTTCTTC.

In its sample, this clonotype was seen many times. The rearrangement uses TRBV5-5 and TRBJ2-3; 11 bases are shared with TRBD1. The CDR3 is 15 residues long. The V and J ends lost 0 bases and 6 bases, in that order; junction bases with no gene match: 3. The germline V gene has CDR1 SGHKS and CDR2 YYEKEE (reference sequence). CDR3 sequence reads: CASSLAGTGGDTQYF. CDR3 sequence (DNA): TGTGCCAGCAGCTTGGCCGGGACAGGGGGGGATACGCAGTATTTT.

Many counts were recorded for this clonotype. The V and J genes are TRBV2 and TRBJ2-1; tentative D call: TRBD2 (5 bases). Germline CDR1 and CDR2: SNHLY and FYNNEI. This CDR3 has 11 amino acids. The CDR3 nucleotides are TGTGCAACAGCGGCGTACAATGAGCAGTTCTTC. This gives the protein CATAAYNEQFF.

CDR3 sequence (DNA): TGTGCCAGCAGCTTAACGACAGGGAAGGGAAACACCATATATTTT. Its translation: CASSLTTGKGNTIYF. V usage is TRBV7-2 and J usage is TRBJ1-3; 7 nucleotides agree with TRBD1. The germline V gene encodes CDR1 SGHTA and CDR2 FQGNSA. Unmatched junction bases numbered 5, after V lost 2 bases and J lost 4 bases. The CDR3 totals 15 residues.